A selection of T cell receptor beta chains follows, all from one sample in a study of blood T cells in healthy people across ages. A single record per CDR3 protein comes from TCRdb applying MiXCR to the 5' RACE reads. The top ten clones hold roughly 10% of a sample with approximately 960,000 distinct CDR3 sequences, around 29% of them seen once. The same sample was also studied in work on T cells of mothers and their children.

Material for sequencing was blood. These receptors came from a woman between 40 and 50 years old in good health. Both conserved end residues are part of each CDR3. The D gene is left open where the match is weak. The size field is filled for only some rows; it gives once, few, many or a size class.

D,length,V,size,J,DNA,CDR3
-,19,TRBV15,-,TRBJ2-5,TGTGCCACCAGCAGAGAACATTTATCGGGTGCAGGATACCAAGAGACCCAGTACTTC,CATSREHLSGAGYQETQYF
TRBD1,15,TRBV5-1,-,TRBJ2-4,TGCGCCAGCAGCTTGACAGGGGGAGAGGGGCACATTCAGTACTTC,CASSLTGGEGHIQYF
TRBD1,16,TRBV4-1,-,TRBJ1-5,TGCGCCAGCAGCCAAGAGGGTGGGCCCAGGGGGCAGCCCCAGCATTTT,CASSQEGGPRGQPQHF
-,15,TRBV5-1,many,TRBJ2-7,TGCGCCAGCAGCTTGCAGGCTGCCAGCAAGTACGAGCAGTACTTC,CASSLQAASKYEQYF
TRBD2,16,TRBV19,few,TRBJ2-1,TGTGCCAGTAGTATCGCGGCTAGCGGGGGGGCCGATGAGCAGTTCTTC,CASSIAASGGADEQFF
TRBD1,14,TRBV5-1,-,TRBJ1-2,TGCGCCAGCAGCTTGGACAGGGGGCTAAGAGGCTACACCTTC,CASSLDRGLRGYTF
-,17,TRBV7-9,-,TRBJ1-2,TGTGCCAGCAGCCTCGGTAACCCAGACACCACGAACTATGGCTACACCTTC,CASSLGNPDTTNYGYTF
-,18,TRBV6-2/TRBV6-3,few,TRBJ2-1,TGTGCCAGCAGTTCACTCACGCGGGACAACGCCCTTAGGAATGAGCAGTTCTTC,CASSSLTRDNALRNEQFF
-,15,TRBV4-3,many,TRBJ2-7,TGCGCCAGCAGCCAAGGCACAGGGATCTCCTACGAGCAGTACTTC,CASSQGTGISYEQYF
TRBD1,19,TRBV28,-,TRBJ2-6,TGTGTCAGCAGTGACCCCCGGGGACAGATGTTCTCTGGGGCCAACGTCCTGACTTTC,CVSSDPRGQMFSGANVLTF
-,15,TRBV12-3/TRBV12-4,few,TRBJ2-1,TGTGCCAGCAGTCCCAACCCCAGAGCGTACAATGAGCAGTTCTTC,CASSPNPRAYNEQFF
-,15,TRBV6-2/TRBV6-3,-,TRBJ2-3,TGCGCCAGCAGTTGGGAGCGGACGAGCACAGATACGCAGTATTTT,CASSWERTSTDTQYF
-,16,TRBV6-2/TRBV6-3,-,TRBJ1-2,TGTGCCAGCAGTTACCCCCTGGGGGGGACTAACTATGGCTACACCTTC,CASSYPLGGTNYGYTF
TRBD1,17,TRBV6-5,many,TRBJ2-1,TGTGCCAGCAGTTACTCGATGTGGGGACAGGGCTACAATGAGCAGTTCTTC,CASSYSMWGQGYNEQFF
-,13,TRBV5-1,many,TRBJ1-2,TGCGCCAGCAGCTTGGAGACAGTATTTGGCTACACCTTC,CASSLETVFGYTF
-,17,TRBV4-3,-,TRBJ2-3,TGCGCCAGCAGCCAAGTAAAGGGGGGATCGGGCACAGATACGCAGTATTTT,CASSQVKGGSGTDTQYF
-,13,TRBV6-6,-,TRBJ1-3,TGTGCCAGCACCCACCCCATTGGAAACACCACATATTTT,CASTHPIGNTTYF
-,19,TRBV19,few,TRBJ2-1,TGTGCCAGTAGCCGCTCAGCCCTCTGGCGGGGCAACTCCTACAATGAGCAGTTCTTC,CASSRSALWRGNSYNEQFF
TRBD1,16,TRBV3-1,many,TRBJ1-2,TGTGCCAGCAGCCAAGAGGATGGGGGACAGGCCTATGGCTACACCTTC,CASSQEDGGQAYGYTF
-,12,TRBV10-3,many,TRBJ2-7,TGTGCCATCAGTGAGTCGAGTACCGGGCAGTACTTC,CAISESSTGQYF
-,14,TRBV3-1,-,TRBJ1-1,TGTGCCAGCACCCGGGGCAAAATGAACACTGAAGCTTTCTTT,CASTRGKMNTEAFF
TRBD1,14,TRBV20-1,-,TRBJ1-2,TGCAGTGCTCCTACAGGGGACTCGGGCTATGCCTACACCTTC,CSAPTGDSGYAYTF
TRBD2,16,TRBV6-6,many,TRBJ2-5,TGTGCCAGCAGAGGACTAGCGGGGGGCAGTAAAGAGACCCAGTACTTC,CASRGLAGGSKETQYF
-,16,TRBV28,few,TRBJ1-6,TGTGCCAGCAGGGGGTGGCAGGGCGAAAATAATTCACCCCTCCACTTT,CASRGWQGENNSPLHF
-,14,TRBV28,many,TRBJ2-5,TGTGCCAGCAGTTTACCGATGTACCAAGAGACCCAGTACTTC,CASSLPMYQETQYF
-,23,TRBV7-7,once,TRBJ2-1,TGTGCCAGCAGTTATTCGGTGGGCCCCTCGGCAATCAGTCCGACCGAATACGGGGGTGAGCAGTTCTTC,CASSYSVGPSAISPTEYGGEQFF
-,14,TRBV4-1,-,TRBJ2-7,TGCGCCAGCAGCCAAGATCCCTCTATCTACGAGCAGTACTTC,CASSQDPSIYEQYF
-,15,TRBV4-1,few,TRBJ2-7,TGCGCCAGCAGCCAAGCGATCGCCCAGGGCTACGAGCAGTACTTC,CASSQAIAQGYEQYF
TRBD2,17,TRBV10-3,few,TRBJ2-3,TGTGCCATCAGTGAGCGTGGGCGTACTAGCGCGACAGATACGCAGTATTTT,CAISERGRTSATDTQYF
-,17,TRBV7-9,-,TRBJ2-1,TGTGCCAGCAGCACCGTGAAACGGGGGAAAAACCCCTACGAGCAGTTCTTC,CASSTVKRGKNPYEQFF
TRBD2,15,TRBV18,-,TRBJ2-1,TGTGCCAGCTCACCCCCGGGACTAGCCTACAATGAGCAGTTCTTC,CASSPPGLAYNEQFF